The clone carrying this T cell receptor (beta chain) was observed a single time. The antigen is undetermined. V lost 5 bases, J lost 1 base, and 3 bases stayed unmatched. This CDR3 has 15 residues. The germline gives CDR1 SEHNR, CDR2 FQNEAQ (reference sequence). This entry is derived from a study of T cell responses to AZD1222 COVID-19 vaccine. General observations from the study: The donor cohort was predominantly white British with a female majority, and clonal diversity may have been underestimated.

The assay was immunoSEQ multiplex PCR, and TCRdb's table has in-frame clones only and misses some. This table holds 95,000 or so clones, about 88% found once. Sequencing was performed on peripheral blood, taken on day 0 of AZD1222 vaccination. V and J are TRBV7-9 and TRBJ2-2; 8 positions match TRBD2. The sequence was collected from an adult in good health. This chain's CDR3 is CASSPGGGNTGELFF. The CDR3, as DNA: TGTGCCAGCAGCCCCGGGGGGGGGAACACCGGGGAGCTGTTTTTT. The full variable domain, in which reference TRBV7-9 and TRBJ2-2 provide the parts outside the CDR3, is DTGVSQNPRHKITKRGQNVTFRCDPISEHNRLYWYRQTLGQGPEFLTYFQNEAQLEKSRLLSDRFSAERPKGSFSTLEIQRTEQGDSAMYLCASSPGGGNTGELFFGEGSRLTVL.